These 29 T cell receptor beta chains were sequenced from one sample in a study of T cells in Graves' hyperthyroidism and ophthalmopathy. RNA transcripts were the template for amplifying TCR beta CDR3 regions. First-round RT-PCR of the TCR CDR3 relied on the HTBI primer set. TCRdb called the multiplex PCR reads again in MiXCR, with one record for every CDR3 protein. The sample records around 350,000 distinct CDR3 sequences, roughly 15% being singletons. Material: blood. These receptors were taken from a woman between 25 and 40 years old with Graves' ophthalmopathy.

This clonotype turned up a few times. The chain couples TRBV10-3 to TRBJ1-3; D unclear. The CDR3 covers 13 residues. Trimming shortened V by 10 bases and J by 0 bases, and 10 bases separated the two germline ends. Germline V gene lookup returns CDR1 ENHRY and CDR2 SYGVKD. The CDR3 DNA reads as TGTGCCACAGACCCTAACTCTGGAAACACCATATATTTT. The encoded protein is CATDPNSGNTIYF.

The chain recombines TRBV9 with TRBJ2-7; a weak D match, TRBD1 (5 bases). CDR1 SGDLS and CDR2 YYNGEE come from the germline V gene. Trimming took off 0 bases at V and 1 base at J, with 8 bases between the two ends. CDR3 length: 14 amino acids. For the CDR3, the DNA is TGTGCCAGCAGCGTAGGAGACAGATCCTACGAGCAGTACTTC. This gives the protein CASSVGDRSYEQYF.

There are many counts of this clonotype. V is TRBV6-1 and J is TRBJ2-5, with a weak D call TRBD2 (5 bases). This CDR3 has 14 residues. V shed 9 bases and J shed 4 bases, with 18 bases lying between them. From germline, CDR1 is MNHNS and CDR2 SASEGT. CDR3 residues: CASRRLQEAETQYF. The CDR3 nucleotides are TGTGCCAGTAGACGGCTTCAGGAGGCAGAGACCCAGTACTTC.

This clonotype has a count of ten or more. The rearrangement uses TRBV29-1 and TRBJ2-1; D remains unclear. The CDR3 sequence is 13 residues long. V was cut by 4 bases and J by 5 bases, with 12 bases left in between. The germline gives CDR1 SQVTM, CDR2 ANQGSEA. In DNA, the CDR3 is TGCAGCGTTGTAGGGTTCCCACACAATGAGCAGTTCTTC. Protein sequence: CSVVGFPHNEQFF.

This clonotype was observed many times. The genes are TRBV7-9 and TRBJ2-3; possibly TRBD2 for D (7 bases). There are 17 residues in the CDR3. Germline V gives CDR1 SEHNR, CDR2 FQNEAQ (reference sequence). The V gene lost 3 bases and the J gene lost 2 bases, with 18 bases spanning the gap. The CDR3 reads CASSLSLAGAYTDTQYF. The CDR3 DNA is TGTGCCAGCAGCTTGAGCTTGGCGGGGGCCTACACAGATACGCAGTATTTT. Combining the CDR3 with reference TRBV7-9 and TRBJ2-3 gives the whole variable domain DTGVSQNPRHKITKRGQNVTFRCDPISEHNRLYWYRQTLGQGPEFLTYFQNEAQLEKSRLLSDRFSAERPKGSFSTLEIQRTEQGDSAMYLCASSLSLAGAYTDTQYFGPGTRLTVL.

This clonotype was seen ten or more times. The V call is TRBV11-2, the J call TRBJ1-2; 10 positions agree with TRBD1. J was trimmed by 8 bases and V by 1 base; bases with no gene match: 4. The CDR3 sequence is 14 residues long. Germline-derived CDR1 and CDR2 are SGHAT and FQNNGV. CDR3 nucleotide sequence: TGTGCCAGCAGCTTAGCGGGACAGGGGTTAGGCTACACCTTC. Protein: CASSLAGQGLGYTF.

This clonotype has a count of ten or more. V and J are TRBV3-1 and TRBJ2-3; no reliable D call. The CDR3 contains 16 residues. Looked up from germline, CDR1 is LGHDT and CDR2 is YNNKEL (reference sequence). Trimming stripped 0 bases from V and 1 base from J, with 11 bases between. The CDR3 spells CASSQDGRLGTDTQYF. The CDR3 region has the DNA TGTGCCAGCAGCCAAGATGGGCGGTTAGGCACAGATACGCAGTATTTT.

This clonotype was seen ten or more times. The rearrangement uses TRBV2 and TRBJ1-2; a possible D gene is TRBD1 (5 bases). The germline V and J ends were trimmed by 4 bases and 2 bases, with 8 bases remaining between them. The CDR3 is made up of 13 amino acids. CDR1 is SNHLY and CDR2 is FYNNEI in the germline V gene. CDR3 protein: CASSVNRNYGYTF. For the CDR3, the DNA is TGTGCCAGCAGTGTAAACAGGAACTATGGCTACACCTTC.

This clonotype has at least ten counts. The chain links TRBV28 to TRBJ1-5, with D perhaps TRBD1 (6 bases). V lost 5 bases to trimming and J lost 2 bases, with 19 bases between them. This CDR3 has 17 residues. Germline V lookup: CDR1 MDHEN, CDR2 SYDVKM. This chain's CDR3 is CASSPYRVREGNQPQHF. CDR3 bases: TGTGCCAGCAGTCCATACAGGGTCCGGGAGGGCAATCAGCCCCAGCATTTT.

This clonotype was seen a few times. This rearrangement joins TRBV9 to TRBJ1-1, with D tentatively TRBD1 (5 bases). The CDR3 consists of 15 residues. Per germline, CDR1 SGDLS and CDR2 YYNGEE. V dropped 4 bases and J dropped 3 bases, with 16 bases sitting between them. CDR3 in DNA: TGTGCCAGCAGCAAACGCGGGGGGGGGTACACTGAAGCTTTCTTT. As protein: CASSKRGGGYTEAFF.

This clonotype appeared once. An end of the junction does not agree with germline; a read error may underlie this. This sequence joins TRBV5-4 and TRBJ2-2; D gene ambiguous. CDR3 size: 16 residues. Looked up from germline, CDR1 is SGHNT and CDR2 is YYREEE (reference sequence). CDR3 DNA: TGTGCCGGCAGCTCCTTCCAGTCCCAGAACACCGGGGAGCTGTTTTTT. Protein: CAGSSFQSQNTGELFF.

This clonotype was counted ten times or more. V and J are TRBV4-1 and TRBJ1-1; D perhaps matches TRBD1 (5 bases). The CDR3 has 15 residues. The V gene's germline CDR1 is MGHRA and CDR2 YSYEKL. V dropped 4 bases and J dropped 0 bases, with 12 bases sitting between them. The CDR3 region is CASSRDGGMNTEAFF. The CDR3 coding sequence is TGCGCCAGCAGCCGGGACGGAGGCATGAACACTGAAGCTTTCTTT.

Points on this clonotype: A much more abundant neighbour one base away suggests this may be a read error. The chain carries TRBV5-5 and TRBJ1-4, with a possible D match to TRBD1 (5 bases). Germline-derived CDR1 and CDR2 are SGHKS and YYEKEE (reference sequence). Trimming shortened V by 1 base and J by 6 bases, and 7 bases separated the two germline ends. CDR3 size: 13 residues. DNA for the CDR3: TGTGCCAGCAGCTTGATAGGGGATGAAAAACTGTTTTTT. This codes for CASSLIGDEKLFF.

This clonotype came up many times. The V gene is TRBV7-8, the J gene TRBJ2-5; 16 bases fit TRBD2. This CDR3 region has 17 residues. The junction had 7 bases not matched to a gene; V was cut back by 5 bases and J by 4 bases. Germline loops: CDR1 SGHVS, CDR2 FQNEAQ. The CDR3 is CASSAGTSGGALETQYF. DNA of the CDR3: TGTGCCAGCAGCGCGGGGACTAGCGGGGGGGCCTTAGAGACCCAGTACTTC. Together with reference TRBV7-8 and TRBJ2-5, the CDR3 gives the full variable domain: GAGVSQSPRYKVAKRGQDVALRCDPISGHVSLFWYQQALGQGPEFLTYFQNEAQLDKSGLPSDRFFAERPEGSVSTLKIQRTQQEDSAVYLCASSAGTSGGALETQYFGPGTRLLVL.

At least ten counts were recorded for this clonotype. This sequence joins TRBV18 and TRBJ1-5, with 8 bases that match TRBD1. The V gene end was trimmed by 1 base and the J gene end by 5 bases; junction bases not matched to a gene: 4. The germline V gene encodes CDR1 KGHSH and CDR2 LQKENI. The CDR3 runs 15 residues. DNA for the CDR3: TGTGCCAGCTCACCACGACAGGGGAGTGATCAGCCCCAGCATTTT. This sequence encodes CASSPRQGSDQPQHF.

This clonotype was counted ten times or more. J is TRBJ2-7 and V is TRBV28, with a weak D call TRBD1 (5 bases). The CDR3 covers 14 residues. Germline V CDR1 and CDR2: MDHEN, SYDVKM. Trimming pared 6 bases from V and 0 bases from J, leaving 12 bases between. CDR3 sequence reads: CASSQTDISYEQYF. The CDR3 coding sequence is TGTGCCAGCAGCCAAACGGACATCTCCTACGAGCAGTACTTC.

This clonotype was counted between two and nine times. CDR3 sequence reads: CASSQEVMRGDTIYF. CDR3 in DNA: TGTGCCAGCAGCCAAGAGGTAATGAGAGGAGACACCATATATTTT. The V gene is TRBV4-2, the J gene TRBJ1-3, with D uncertain. Germline CDR1 reads LGHNA; CDR2 reads YNFKEQ. The CDR3 is 15 amino acids. The germline V and J ends were trimmed by 0 bases and 8 bases, with 14 bases remaining between them.

Comments on this clonotype: The junction does not match germline at one end; this may be a read error. V and J are TRBV27 and TRBJ2-3; D is ambiguous. Per germline, CDR1 MNHEY and CDR2 SMNVEV (reference sequence). This CDR3 region has 16 residues. The CDR3 sequence is CASSLSGGSGTDTQYF. CDR3 in DNA: TGTGCCAGCAGTCTATCAGGTGGTTCTGGCACAGATACGCAGTATTTT.

With respect to this clonotype: This may stem from a read error, because a much larger clone lies one nucleotide away. The J gene is TRBJ1-1, the V gene TRBV16, with D unresolved. Germline V CDR1 and CDR2: KGHSY, FQNENV. There are 15 residues in the CDR3. This CDR3 is CTSSHILDSATEAFF. DNA of the CDR3: TGTACCAGCAGCCATATTTTAGACTCTGCCACTGAAGCTTTCTTT.

This clonotype has ten or more counts. This chain links TRBV7-8 with TRBJ1-1, with D tentatively TRBD1 (6 bases). CDR1 and CDR2 from the germline V gene are SGHVS and FQNEAQ. CDR3 length: 14 residues. Trimming stripped 5 bases from V and 7 bases from J, with 17 bases between. The CDR3 DNA reads as TGTGCCAGCAGCCTATGGACAGCGACCAATGAAGCTTTCTTT. Translation gives CASSLWTATNEAFF.

This clonotype was picked up a small number of times. The J gene is TRBJ1-5, the V gene TRBV6-1; possible D gene TRBD1, 6 bases. Germline V gene lookup returns CDR1 MNHNS and CDR2 SASEGT. The CDR3 runs 13 residues. Trimming pared 8 bases from V and 5 bases from J, leaving 13 bases between. CDR3 protein: CASVGGFDQPQHF. DNA for the CDR3: TGTGCCAGCGTAGGGGGTTTCGATCAGCCCCAGCATTTT.

This clonotype was detected ten times or more. This chain uses TRBV5-5 with TRBJ1-2; a weak D match, TRBD1 (5 bases). V lost 0 bases to trimming and J lost 8 bases, with 20 bases between them. Germline loops: CDR1 SGHKS, CDR2 YYEKEE (reference sequence). The CDR3 loop spans 16 amino acids. The CDR3 nucleotides are TGTGCCAGCAGCTTGGAAACTCAGGGCCTGATTAGCGGCTACACCTTC. It encodes CASSLETQGLISGYTF.

The chain recombines TRBV3-1 with TRBJ1-3; D is ambiguous. V shed 2 bases and J shed 0 bases, with 5 bases lying between them. The CDR3 has 14 residues. Germline V gene sequence: CDR1 LGHDT, CDR2 YNNKEL (reference sequence). The CDR3 loop is CASSQTSSGNTIYF. As DNA, the CDR3 is TGTGCCAGCAGCCAAACCAGCTCTGGAAACACCATATATTTT. Drawing the rest from reference TRBV3-1 and TRBJ1-3, the complete variable domain is DTAVSQTPKYLVTQMGNDKSIKCEQNLGHDTMYWYKQDSKKFLKIMFSYNNKELIINETVPNRFSPKSPDKAHLNLHINSLELGDSAVYFCASSQTSSGNTIYFGEGSWLTVV.

This clonotype was detected many times. An end of the junction does not agree with germline; a read error may underlie this. DNA for the CDR3: TGTGCGAGCACTTTGGGTCGTTCGTCCACTGAAGCTTTCTTT. This translates into CASTLGRSSTEAFF. The chain employs TRBV2 and TRBJ1-1; no firm D call. This CDR3 is built from 14 residues. Germline loops: CDR1 SNHLY, CDR2 FYNNEI.

Ten or more counts support this clonotype. This chain joins TRBV11-1 and TRBJ1-1; D ambiguous. There are 13 residues in the CDR3. Germline CDR1 reads SGHAT; CDR2 reads FQDESV (reference sequence). V dropped 5 bases and J dropped 0 bases, with 7 bases sitting between them. CDR3 residues: CASSPTVNTEAFF. The CDR3 DNA reads TGTGCCAGCAGCCCCACAGTGAACACTGAAGCTTTCTTT.

This clonotype has ten or more counts. The rearrangement uses TRBV20-1 and TRBJ1-1; 9 bases map to TRBD1. The J segment lost 3 bases and the V segment lost 6 bases, leaving 11 bases of the junction unmatched. The CDR3 runs to 15 residues. Germline lookup yields CDR1 DFQATT and CDR2 SNEGSKA (reference sequence). The chain's CDR3 is CSAPDRGKRDTEAFF. The DNA of the CDR3 is TGCAGTGCCCCCGACAGGGGGAAAAGGGACACTGAAGCTTTCTTT.

This clonotype was seen ten or more times. J is TRBJ1-1 and V is TRBV3-1; no reliable D call. Between the trimmed V and J ends, which lost 0 bases and 5 bases, there was a span of 7 bases. The V gene's germline CDR1 is LGHDT and CDR2 YNNKEL (reference sequence). The CDR3 contains 13 residues. DNA of the CDR3: TGTGCCAGCAGCCAAGATAGGGCAACTGAAGCTTTCTTT. Translation: CASSQDRATEAFF.

This chain connects TRBV29-1 to TRBJ2-6; D perhaps matches TRBD1 (6 bases). The V end was cut by 3 bases, the J end by 0 bases, with 21 bases between. CDR3 size: 19 residues. The germline V gene encodes CDR1 SQVTM and CDR2 ANQGSEA. The CDR3 here is CSVEGSAGALPSGANVLTF. CDR3 nucleotides: TGCAGCGTTGAGGGGTCGGCAGGGGCCCTCCCCTCTGGGGCCAACGTCCTGACTTTC.

The chain is built from TRBV27 and TRBJ2-7, with D maybe TRBD1 (6 bases). V lost 10 bases and J lost 6, with 19 bases in between. CDR3 length: 13 amino acids. The germline V gene encodes CDR1 MNHEY and CDR2 SMNVEV (reference sequence). Here the CDR3 DNA reads TGTGCCACCAGAGACAGGTTTTACTGCGAGCAGTACTTC. Protein sequence: CATRDRFYCEQYF.